This T cell receptor (beta chain) was sequenced in a study of blood T cell repertoires in COVID-19. Overall study: The samples span acute and convalescent COVID-19 from the United States, Italy and Spain. From T cells, B-cell-depleted T cells, or PBMCs came the material, which was cDNA or gDNA.

Germline CDR1 is ENHRY and CDR2 is SYGVKD. The ends lost 2 bases at V and 4 bases at J; junction bases unmatched: 0. The CDR3 extends over 13 amino acids. Original processing methods: Amplified reference gene primers provided the basis for estimating nucleated cell counts. Sequencing was performed with immunoSEQ multiplex PCR; in TCRdb, only in-frame clones are kept and a portion is missing. Clone size and V and J calls were adopted from that table, with D and trimming inferred from the DNA. The sample shows 120,000 or so clones, around 80% of them seen only once. The chain is built from TRBV10-3 and TRBJ1-1; 8 nucleotides match TRBD1. This sequence originates from a man between 40 and 49 years old with active or convalescent COVID-19. Material for sequencing was peripheral blood. The CDR3 sequence: CAISEDRGTEAFF. CDR3 in DNA: TGTGCCATCAGTGAGGACAGGGGCACTGAAGCTTTCTTT.